The rows below give T cell receptor beta chains drawn from one sample of a study of identical twins. TCRdb used MiXCR to reprocess the 5' RACE reads, holding one entry per CDR3 protein. The sample lists around 550,000 distinct CDR3 sequences, 13% to 15% occurring once. These records were also assigned to another study, of yellow fever vaccine responses in identical twins.

Source material: CD4+ T cells sorted from blood. The source of these receptors is a woman between 18 and 30 years old in good health. Each CDR3 is given with its conserved first and last residue. A D gene is named only where the DNA matches it firmly. Size values are once, few and many counts, or a class for expanded clones, and some rows have none.

TRBD1 15 TRBJ2-1 TRBV12-3/TRBV12-4 many CASDRGQVSYNEQFF TGTGCCAGCGACAGGGGGCAGGTCTCCTACAATGAGCAGTTCTTC
TRBD2 18 TRBJ2-2 TRBV5-1 . CASSLRLAGGSATGELFF TGCGCCAGCAGCTTGCGGCTAGCGGGAGGATCGGCCACCGGGGAGCTGTTTTTT
. 13 TRBJ1-2 TRBV3-1 many CASSHSGQYGYTF TGTGCCAGCAGCCATTCGGGACAATATGGCTACACCTTC
. 12 TRBJ1-1 TRBV28 . CASLEREAEAFF TGTGCCAGCCTTGAAAGGGAGGCTGAAGCTTTCTTT
. 14 TRBJ2-5 TRBV27 . CASSGAGTQETQYF TGTGCCAGCAGTGGGGCCGGGACGCAAGAGACCCAGTACTTC
. 14 TRBJ1-1 TRBV29-1 many CSVGGGGLNTEAFF TGCAGCGTTGGGGGGGGAGGTTTGAACACTGAAGCTTTCTTT
TRBD2 15 TRBJ2-7 TRBV29-1 few CSVTSGSGASYEQYF TGCAGCGTTACTAGCGGGAGCGGGGCCTCCTACGAGCAGTACTTC
TRBD2 14 TRBJ2-7 TRBV19 few CASSIGGSAYEQYF TGTGCCAGTAGTATAGGCGGGAGTGCCTACGAGCAGTACTTC
TRBD2 15 TRBJ2-7 TRBV12-3/TRBV12-4 few CASSTGLAGAYEQYF TGTGCCAGCAGTACCGGACTAGCGGGGGCCTACGAGCAGTACTTC
. 15 TRBJ2-1 TRBV4-1 . CASSQLGVSDNEQFF TGCGCCAGCAGCCAACTGGGCGTCAGCGACAATGAGCAGTTCTTC
TRBD2 16 TRBJ2-1 TRBV10-3 many CAISDRSGSSYNEQFF TGTGCCATCAGTGATAGGAGCGGGAGCTCCTACAATGAGCAGTTCTTC
TRBD2 15 TRBJ2-1 TRBV12-3/TRBV12-4 few CASSFLSGRANEQFF TGTGCCAGCAGTTTTTTAAGCGGGAGGGCGAATGAGCAGTTCTTC
. 15 TRBJ1-1 TRBV5-1 few CASSWDGQMNTEAFF TGCGCCAGCAGCTGGGACGGACAGATGAACACTGAAGCTTTCTTT
. 14 TRBJ1-2 TRBV13 . CASSRGSPNYGYTF TGTGCCAGCAGCCGAGGGTCCCCTAACTATGGCTACACCTTC
. 15 TRBJ1-6 TRBV3-1 few CASSQLSGWGSPLHF TGTGCCAGCAGCCAATTATCAGGGTGGGGTTCACCCCTCCACTTT
TRBD2 17 TRBJ2-7 TRBV27 few CASSPKRQAGAVSEQYF TGTGCCAGCAGTCCTAAACGCCAGGCGGGAGCCGTCTCCGAGCAGTACTTC
. 15 TRBJ2-1 TRBV2 . CASTARPASYNEQFF TGTGCCAGCACGGCCAGGCCAGCCTCCTACAATGAGCAGTTCTTC
. 15 TRBJ2-5 TRBV15 few CATSREGGSKETQYF TGTGCCACCAGCAGAGAGGGGGGTTCCAAAGAGACCCAGTACTTC
. 15 TRBJ2-2 TRBV12-3/TRBV12-4 . CASSLGGPDTGELFF TGTGCCAGCAGTTTAGGGGGGCCTGACACCGGGGAGCTGTTTTTT
TRBD1 13 TRBJ2-2 TRBV11-2 many CADGQGHTGELFF TGTGCCGATGGACAGGGTCACACCGGGGAGCTGTTTTTT
TRBD1 12 TRBJ1-5 TRBV20-1 many CSASTGGSPQHF TGCAGTGCCTCGACAGGGGGTTCGCCCCAGCATTTT
. 14 TRBJ1-2 TRBV12-3/TRBV12-4 few CASTPWGGIGGYTF TGTGCCAGCACTCCGTGGGGGGGGATTGGTGGCTACACCTTC
TRBD1 15 TRBJ1-5 TRBV27 . CASSPYRGSNQPQHF TGTGCCAGCAGTCCATACAGGGGTAGCAATCAGCCCCAGCATTTT
TRBD1 18 TRBJ2-2 TRBV10-3 . CAFSFNPLGQGFTGELFF TGTGCCTTCAGTTTTAACCCCCTGGGACAGGGGTTCACCGGGGAGCTGTTTTTT
. 16 TRBJ2-3 TRBV11-2 . CASSLRLTSSTDTQYF TGTGCCAGCAGCTTACGACTTACTTCTAGCACAGATACGCAGTATTTT
TRBD1 16 TRBJ2-5 TRBV29-1 many CSVEDGKGAGGETQYF TGCAGCGTTGAAGATGGAAAGGGGGCAGGGGGAGAGACCCAGTACTTC
. 12 TRBJ1-2 TRBV7-9 . CASSLLSYGYTF TGTGCCAGCAGCTTACTCAGCTATGGCTACACCTTC
TRBD1 16 TRBJ1-1 TRBV5-1 few CASTSSGQTMNTEAFF TGCGCCAGCACGTCTTCGGGACAGACAATGAACACTGAAGCTTTCTTT
. 12 TRBJ2-1 TRBV12-1 few CASSSETGEQFF TGTGCCAGCAGCTCCGAGACTGGTGAGCAGTTCTTC
. 12 TRBJ2-5 TRBV29-1 . CSLLQGQETQYF TGCAGCCTCCTGCAGGGACAAGAGACCCAGTACTTC
TRBD1 13 TRBJ1-4 TRBV7-2 few CASGRGTDEKLFF TGTGCCAGCGGAAGAGGGACAGATGAAAAACTGTTTTTT
. 17 TRBJ2-3 TRBV4-1 . CASSQEGWDWHTDTQYF TGCGCCAGCAGCCAAGAGGGTTGGGACTGGCACACAGATACGCAGTATTTT
. 14 TRBJ1-1 TRBV20-1 few CSARVGTANTEAFF TGCAGTGCTAGAGTAGGTACGGCGAACACTGAAGCTTTCTTT
TRBD2 12 TRBJ2-5 TRBV20-1 few CSAPAGGETQYF TGCAGTGCTCCAGCGGGAGGAGAGACCCAGTACTTC
TRBD2 13 TRBJ2-3 TRBV5-4 . CAVGEAGVDTQYF TGTGCCGTGGGGGAGGCGGGGGTGGATACGCAGTATTTT
TRBD1 14 TRBJ1-4 TRBV2 . CASRSGTGNEKLFF TGTGCCAGCAGGTCCGGGACAGGGAATGAAAAACTGTTTTTT
TRBD2 15 TRBJ2-7 TRBV28 . CASSSELAGRREQYF TGTGCCAGCAGTTCCGAACTAGCGGGTCGGCGCGAGCAGTACTTC
TRBD2 16 TRBJ2-1 TRBV12-3/TRBV12-4 . CASSFERLAGINEQFF TGTGCCAGCAGTTTTGAGCGACTAGCGGGAATAAATGAGCAGTTCTTC
. 13 TRBJ2-5 TRBV6-6 few CASRNSLQETQYF TGTGCCAGCAGAAACAGCTTACAAGAGACCCAGTACTTC
. 15 TRBJ1-1 TRBV5-6 . CASSLAWGGRTEAFF TGTGCCAGCAGCTTGGCTTGGGGGGGCCGGACTGAAGCTTTCTTT
. 13 TRBJ1-1 TRBV6-1 few CASVGAMNTEAFF TGTGCCAGCGTCGGAGCGATGAACACTGAAGCTTTCTTT
. 13 TRBJ2-5 TRBV3-1 . CASSQTTQETQYF TGTGCCAGCAGCCAGACCACTCAAGAGACCCAGTACTTC
. 15 TRBJ2-1 TRBV12-3/TRBV12-4 many CASTMGDGSYNEQFF TGTGCCAGTACAATGGGAGATGGGTCCTACAATGAGCAGTTCTTC
. 14 TRBJ1-1 TRBV12-3/TRBV12-4 few CASSRSSLNTEAFF TGTGCCAGCAGCCGAAGCTCACTGAACACTGAAGCTTTCTTT
TRBD1 17 TRBJ2-1 TRBV11-2 . CASSSSGQGALGNEQFF TGTGCCAGCAGCTCCTCGGGACAGGGGGCGCTCGGCAATGAGCAGTTCTTC
TRBD2 17 TRBJ2-3 TRBV20-1 . CSARDKTSGSRTDTQYF TGCAGTGCTAGAGATAAAACTAGCGGGTCCCGCACAGATACGCAGTATTTT
TRBD1 14 TRBJ2-1 TRBV28 few CASSWDRVGNEQFF TGTGCCAGCAGTTGGGACAGGGTTGGTAATGAGCAGTTCTTC
. 11 TRBJ2-7 TRBV19 . CASNGISEQYF TGTGCCAGTAATGGGATAAGCGAGCAGTACTTC
TRBD1 15 TRBJ2-1 TRBV2 . CASSNSGTGSSEQFF TGTGCCAGCAGTAACTCCGGGACAGGGTCCAGTGAGCAGTTCTTC
. 16 TRBJ1-2 TRBV7-3 few CASSRTSQVPPYGYTF TGTGCCAGCAGCCGGACATCCCAAGTGCCCCCCTATGGCTACACCTTC
TRBD1 19 TRBJ2-1 TRBV20-1 few CSARALTTGIGQGYNEQFF TGCAGTGCTAGAGCCCTGACGACAGGGATAGGGCAAGGGTACAATGAGCAGTTCTTC
TRBD2 18 TRBJ2-2 TRBV7-6 . CASSLRLAGPPGTGELFF TGTGCCAGCAGCTTGAGACTAGCGGGGCCCCCGGGGACCGGGGAGCTGTTTTTT
. 15 TRBJ2-2 TRBV7-7 few CASSRGGYFTGELFF TGTGCCAGCTCCCGTGGGGGGTATTTCACCGGGGAGCTGTTTTTT
TRBD1 15 TRBJ1-1 TRBV10-3 few CAIRAVQGTATEAFF TGTGCCATCAGAGCAGTACAGGGGACGGCCACTGAAGCTTTCTTT
. 12 TRBJ2-1 TRBV7-9 few CASSPLSHEQFF TGTGCCAGCAGCCCCCTGTCGCATGAGCAGTTCTTC
TRBD2 16 TRBJ2-1 TRBV20-1 few CSARASRTSGDNEQFF TGCAGTGCTAGAGCCTCCAGGACTAGCGGGGACAATGAGCAGTTCTTC